This T cell receptor (beta chain) stems from a study of human T cells and chemical hapten exposure. Across the study: For sensitization, 2% DPC was applied to an approximately 2 cm by approximately 2 cm patch of upper inner arm skin. Patients, chiefly female, had alopecia areata, totalis or universalis.

TCRdb passed the RACE reads through MiXCR, listing each CDR3 protein once. In the table there are 350,000 or so distinct CDR3 sequences, around 7% of which are singletons. V dropped 5 bases and J dropped 6 bases, with 14 bases sitting between them. Looked up from germline, CDR1 is SGHTA and CDR2 is FQGNSA. There are 13 residues in the CDR3. Time point noted: patch test 1, 2 weeks after DPC sensitization. The treatment was: therapeutic diphenylcyclopropenone sensitization with weekly scalp DPC. Only a few counts were recorded for this clonotype. The sequence was collected from a woman between 18 and 29 years old with alopecia areata. Some clones in this sample may be carry-over from other donors' samples. The rearrangement links TRBV7-2 to TRBJ2-7; D not certain. This material consisted of whole blood, taken in connection with sensitization to the hapten diphenylcyclopropenone (DPC). CDR3 residues: CASSVGPKREQYF. CDR3 bases: TGTGCCAGCAGCGTCGGACCGAAACGCGAGCAGTACTTC.